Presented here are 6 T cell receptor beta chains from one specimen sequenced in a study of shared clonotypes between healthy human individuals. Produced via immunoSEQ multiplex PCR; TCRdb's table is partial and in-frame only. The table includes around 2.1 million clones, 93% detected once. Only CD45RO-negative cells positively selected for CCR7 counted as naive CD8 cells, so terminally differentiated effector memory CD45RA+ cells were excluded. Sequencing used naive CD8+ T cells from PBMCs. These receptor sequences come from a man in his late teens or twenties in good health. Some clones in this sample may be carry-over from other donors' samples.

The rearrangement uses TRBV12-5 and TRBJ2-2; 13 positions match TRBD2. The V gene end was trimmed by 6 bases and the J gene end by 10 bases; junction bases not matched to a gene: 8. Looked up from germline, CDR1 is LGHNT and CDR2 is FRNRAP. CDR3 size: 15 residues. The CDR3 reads CASGYGLAGVVELFF. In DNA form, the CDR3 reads TGTGCTAGTGGGTATGGACTAGCGGGAGTCGTGGAGCTGTTTTTT.

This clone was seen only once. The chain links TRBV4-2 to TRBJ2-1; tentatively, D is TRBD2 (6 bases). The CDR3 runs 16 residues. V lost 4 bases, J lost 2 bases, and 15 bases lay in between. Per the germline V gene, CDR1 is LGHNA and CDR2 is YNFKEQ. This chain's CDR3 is CASSPRLANPYNEQFF. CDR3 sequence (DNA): TGTGCCAGCAGCCCTAGGCTAGCGAACCCCTACAATGAGCAGTTCTTC.

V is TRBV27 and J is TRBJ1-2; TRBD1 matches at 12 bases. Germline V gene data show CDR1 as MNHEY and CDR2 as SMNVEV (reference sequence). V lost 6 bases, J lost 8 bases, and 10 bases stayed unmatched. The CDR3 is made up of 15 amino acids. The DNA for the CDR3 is TGTGCCAGCAGGTCCCGGGACAGGGGGCTTGAAGGCTACACCTTC. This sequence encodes CASRSRDRGLEGYTF.

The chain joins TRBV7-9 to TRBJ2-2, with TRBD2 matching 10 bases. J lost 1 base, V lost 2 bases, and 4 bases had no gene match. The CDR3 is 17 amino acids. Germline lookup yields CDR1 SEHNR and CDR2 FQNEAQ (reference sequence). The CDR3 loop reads CASSLPSGRGNTGELFF. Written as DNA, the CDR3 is TGTGCCAGCAGCTTACCTAGCGGGAGAGGGAACACCGGGGAGCTGTTTTTT.

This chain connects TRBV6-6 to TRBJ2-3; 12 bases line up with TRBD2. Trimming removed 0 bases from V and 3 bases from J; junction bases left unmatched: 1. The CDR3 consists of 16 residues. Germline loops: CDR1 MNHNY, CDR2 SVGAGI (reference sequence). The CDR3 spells CASSYSLAGGTDTQYF. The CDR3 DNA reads TGTGCCAGCAGTTACTCTCTAGCGGGAGGGACAGATACGCAGTATTTT.

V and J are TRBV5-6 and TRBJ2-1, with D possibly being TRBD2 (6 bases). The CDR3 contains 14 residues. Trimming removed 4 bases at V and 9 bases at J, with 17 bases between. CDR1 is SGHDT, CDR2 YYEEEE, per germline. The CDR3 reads CASSLRGWDAEQFF. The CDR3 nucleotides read TGTGCCAGCAGCCTGCGGGGTTGGGACGCTGAGCAGTTCTTC.